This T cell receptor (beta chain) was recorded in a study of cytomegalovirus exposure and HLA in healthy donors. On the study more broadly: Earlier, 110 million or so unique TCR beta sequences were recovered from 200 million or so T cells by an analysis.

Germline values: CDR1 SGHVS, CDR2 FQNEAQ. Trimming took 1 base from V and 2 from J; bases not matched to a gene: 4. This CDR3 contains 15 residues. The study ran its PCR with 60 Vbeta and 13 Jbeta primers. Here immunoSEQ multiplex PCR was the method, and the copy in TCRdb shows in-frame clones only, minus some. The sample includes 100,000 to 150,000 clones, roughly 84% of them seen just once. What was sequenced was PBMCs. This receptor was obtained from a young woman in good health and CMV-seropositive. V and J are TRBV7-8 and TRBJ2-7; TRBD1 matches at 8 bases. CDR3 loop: CASSLETGEPYEQYF. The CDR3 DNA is TGTGCCAGCAGCTTAGAGACAGGGGAACCCTACGAGCAGTACTTC.